This TCR beta chain was captured by sequencing in a study of identical twins. Of note for this clonotype: The germline gene is not matched at one end of the junction; a read error may be the cause.

Germline values: CDR1 LGHDT, CDR2 YNNKEL (reference sequence). The CDR3 runs 15 residues. Template switching supplied a universal primer site; unique molecular identifiers were carried on the cDNA. TCRdb used MiXCR to reprocess the 5' RACE reads, holding one entry per CDR3 protein. The table records roughly 1.6 million distinct CDR3 sequences, 32% of them present only once. This TCR derives from a newborn girl in good health. This sequence joins TRBV3-1 and TRBJ2-2; TRBD1 or TRBD2 may be the D gene (5 bases each). Material: cord blood. In nucleotides, the CDR3 is TGTGCCAGCAGCCAAGGCCAATGGGGCACCGGGGCGCTGTTTTTT. This gives the protein CASSQGQWGTGALFF. Supplemented by reference TRBV3-1 and TRBJ2-2, the full variable domain reads DTAVSQTPKYLVTQMGNDKSIKCEQNLGHDTMYWYKQDSKKFLKIMFSYNNKELIINETVPNRFSPKSPDKAHLNLHINSLELGDSAVYFCASSQGQWGTGALFFGEGSRLTVL.